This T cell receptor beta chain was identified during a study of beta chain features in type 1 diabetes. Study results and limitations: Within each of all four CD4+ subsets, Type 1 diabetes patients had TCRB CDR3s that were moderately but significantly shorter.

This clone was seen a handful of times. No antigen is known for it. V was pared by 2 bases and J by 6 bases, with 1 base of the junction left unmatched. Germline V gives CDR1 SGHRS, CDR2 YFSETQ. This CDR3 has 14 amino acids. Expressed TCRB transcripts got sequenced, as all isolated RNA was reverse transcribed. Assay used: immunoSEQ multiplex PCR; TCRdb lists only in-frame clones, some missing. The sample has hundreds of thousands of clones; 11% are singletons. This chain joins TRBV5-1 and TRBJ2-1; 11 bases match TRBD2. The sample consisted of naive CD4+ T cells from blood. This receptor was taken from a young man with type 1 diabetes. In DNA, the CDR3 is TGCGCCAGCAGCTTCGGACTAGCGGGCAATGAGCAGTTCTTC. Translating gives CASSFGLAGNEQFF.